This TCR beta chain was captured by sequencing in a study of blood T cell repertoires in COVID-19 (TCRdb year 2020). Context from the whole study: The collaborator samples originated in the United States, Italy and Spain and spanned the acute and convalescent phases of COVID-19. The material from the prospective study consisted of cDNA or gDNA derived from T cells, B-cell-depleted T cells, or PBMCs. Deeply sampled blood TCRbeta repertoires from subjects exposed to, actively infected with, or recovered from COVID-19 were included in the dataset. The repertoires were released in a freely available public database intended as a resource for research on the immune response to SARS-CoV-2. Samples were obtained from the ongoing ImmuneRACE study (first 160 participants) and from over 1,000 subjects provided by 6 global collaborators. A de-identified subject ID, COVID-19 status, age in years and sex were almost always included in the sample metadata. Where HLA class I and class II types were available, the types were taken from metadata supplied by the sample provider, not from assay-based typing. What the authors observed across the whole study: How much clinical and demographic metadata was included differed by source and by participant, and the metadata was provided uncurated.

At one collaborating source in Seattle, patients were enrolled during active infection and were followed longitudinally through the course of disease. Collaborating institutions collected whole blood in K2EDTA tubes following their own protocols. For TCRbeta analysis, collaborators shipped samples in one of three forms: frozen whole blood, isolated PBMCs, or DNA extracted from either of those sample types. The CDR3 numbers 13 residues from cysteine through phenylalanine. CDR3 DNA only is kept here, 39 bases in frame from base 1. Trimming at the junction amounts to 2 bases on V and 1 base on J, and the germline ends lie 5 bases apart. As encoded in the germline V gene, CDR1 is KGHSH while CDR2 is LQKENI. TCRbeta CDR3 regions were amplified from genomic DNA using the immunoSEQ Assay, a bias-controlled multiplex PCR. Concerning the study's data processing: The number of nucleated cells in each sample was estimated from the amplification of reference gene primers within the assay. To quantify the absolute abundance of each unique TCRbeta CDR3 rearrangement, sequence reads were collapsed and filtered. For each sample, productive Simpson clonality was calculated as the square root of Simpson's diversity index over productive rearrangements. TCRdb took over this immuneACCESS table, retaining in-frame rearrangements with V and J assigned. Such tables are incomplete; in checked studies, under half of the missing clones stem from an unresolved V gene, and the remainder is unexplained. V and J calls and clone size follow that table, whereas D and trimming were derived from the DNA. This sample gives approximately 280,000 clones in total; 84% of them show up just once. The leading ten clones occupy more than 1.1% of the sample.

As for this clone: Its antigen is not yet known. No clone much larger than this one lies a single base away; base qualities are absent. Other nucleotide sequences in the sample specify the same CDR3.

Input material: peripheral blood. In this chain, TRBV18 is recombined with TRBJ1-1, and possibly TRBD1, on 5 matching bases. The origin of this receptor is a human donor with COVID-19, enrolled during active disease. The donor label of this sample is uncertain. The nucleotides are TGTGCCAGCTCACCAGGACAGAACACTGAAGCTTTCTTT. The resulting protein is CASSPGQNTEAFF.